Presented here are 9 T cell receptor beta chains from one specimen sequenced in a study of blood T cell repertoires in COVID-19. Sequencing used immunoSEQ multiplex PCR; TCRdb keeps in-frame clones, though not all of them. The sample has 230,000 or so clones; around 86% are singletons. Sample: peripheral blood. The origin of the receptors is a human donor in a cohort sampled during active COVID-19.

The chain joins TRBV9 to TRBJ2-3, with 8 bases matching TRBD2. Germline V lookup: CDR1 SGDLS, CDR2 YYNGEE. This CDR3 contains 17 residues. V was clipped by 0 bases and J by 2 bases; unmatched bases: 8. In DNA, the CDR3 is TGTGCCAGCAGCGTAGGATTGGTAGCGGGACTCACAGATACGCAGTATTTT. It is translated as CASSVGLVAGLTDTQYF.

The chain uses TRBV24-1 and TRBJ2-7; 9 nucleotides agree with TRBD1. J lost 5 bases, V lost 3 bases, and 10 bases had no gene match. In germline, CDR1 is KGHDR, CDR2 SFDVKD. The length of the CDR3 is 16 residues. CDR3 DNA sequence: TGTGCCACCAGTGATCCAAAACAGGGGGCCCCCCACGAGCAGTACTTC. Its protein product is CATSDPKQGAPHEQYF.

As for this clone: The same CDR3 also results from other DNA sequences found in this sample. The rearrangement joins TRBV18 to TRBJ2-7; 14 nucleotides line up with TRBD2. The V and J ends lost 3 bases and 5 bases, in that order; junction bases with no gene match: 3. CDR3 length equals 15 residues. The germline gives CDR1 KGHSH, CDR2 LQKENI. The DNA for the CDR3 is TGTGCCAGCTCACCCGGGACTAGCGGGAGAAACGAGCAGTACTTC. Translation: CASSPGTSGRNEQYF.

This chain links TRBV6-5 with TRBJ1-1, with D maybe TRBD1 (6 bases). Trimming stripped 4 bases from V and 5 bases from J, with 14 bases between. CDR3 length equals 14 residues. Germline V CDR1 and CDR2: MNHEY, SVGAGI. The CDR3 DNA sequence: TGTGCCAGCAGTTCGCAGACAGGCAGGACTGAAGCTTTCTTT. Protein product: CASSSQTGRTEAFF.

The CDR3: CSSLGGAGEKLFF. As DNA, the CDR3 is TGCAGCTCCTTAGGGGGCGCGGGGGAAAAACTGTTTTTT. V and J are TRBV29-1 and TRBJ1-4; TRBD1 matches at 7 bases. Germline CDR1 and CDR2: SQVTM and ANQGSEA. Trimming at V came to 8 bases and at J to 8 bases, leaving 11 bases not matched to a gene. This CDR3 spans 13 amino acids.

This rearrangement joins TRBV21-1 to TRBJ2-7; the DNA was not compared with TRBD1, the D call given in the table. TRBV21-1 is described as a pseudogene. This CDR3 is built from 14 residues. The CDR3 loop reads CASSKRTDTYEQYF. The CDR3 bases are TGTGCCAGCAGCAAACGGACAGACACCTACGAGCAGTACTTC.

In DNA form, the CDR3 reads TGTGCCAGCAGCTTAGGACGCCTGAGGCAGCCCCAGCATTTT. Translating gives CASSLGRLRQPQHF. The genes are TRBV7-2 and TRBJ1-5, with D unclear. V was clipped by 1 base and J by 7 bases, with 11 bases between them. Germline V gene data show CDR1 as SGHTA and CDR2 as FQGNSA. CDR3 length: 14 residues.

The CDR3 nucleotides read TGTGCCAGCAGACTACAGGGGGAAAGCACAGATACGCAGTATTTT. It is translated as CASRLQGESTDTQYF. The chain recombines TRBV6-5 with TRBJ2-3, with 8 bases that match TRBD1. V lost 6 bases, J lost 0 bases, and 5 bases stayed unmatched. Germline values: CDR1 MNHEY, CDR2 SVGAGI. The CDR3 runs 15 residues.

The V call is TRBV19, the J call TRBJ1-5, with 9 bases that match TRBD1. The CDR3 sequence is 16 residues long. Germline V gene sequence: CDR1 LNHDA, CDR2 SQIVND (reference sequence). The J segment lost 3 bases and the V segment lost 5 bases, leaving 8 bases of the junction unmatched. DNA of the CDR3: TGTGCCAGTAGTCCAACCGGGACAGGGCCCAATCAGCCCCAGCATTTT. This codes for CASSPTGTGPNQPQHF.